The 22 T cell receptor beta chains below were found in one sample sequenced in a study of cytomegalovirus exposure and HLA in healthy donors. PCR amplification relied on 60 Vbeta primers (plus 13 Jbeta primers). TCRdb's table, derived via immunoSEQ multiplex PCR, lists solely in-frame clones and lacks some. The table includes fewer than 200,000 clones, approximately 88% detected once. Sequencing was carried out using PBMCs. These receptors were obtained from a woman in her thirties in good health and CMV-seronegative.

The chain recombines TRBV10-2 with TRBJ1-1; D may be TRBD1 (5 bases). Trimming pared 10 bases from V and 1 base from J, leaving 16 bases between. Germline CDR1 reads WSHSY; CDR2 reads SAAADI. The length of the CDR3 is 14 residues. For the CDR3, the DNA is TGCGCCACCGAGAAAAGCCAGGGGAACACTGAAGCTTTCTTT. Translating it yields CATEKSQGNTEAFF.

This clone was detected once. The chain links TRBV7-2 to TRBJ1-4; TRBD1 might be the D (5 bases). CDR1 is SGHTA and CDR2 is FQGNSA in the germline V gene. This CDR3 is built from 12 residues. V lost 3 bases to trimming and J lost 8 bases, with 7 bases between them. The CDR3 DNA reads as TGTGCCAGCAGCTTTTCAGGGGAAAAACTGTTTTTT. This codes for CASSFSGEKLFF.

The gene calls are TRBV4-1 and TRBJ2-3; D gene ambiguous. The germline gives CDR1 MGHRA, CDR2 YSYEKL. V lost 5 bases to trimming and J lost 0 bases, with 9 bases between them. The CDR3 contains 14 residues. The CDR3 DNA follows: TGCGCCAGCAGCTCCCACAGCAGCACAGATACGCAGTATTTT. Amino acids: CASSSHSSTDTQYF.

The chain uses TRBV19 and TRBJ2-7; tentative D call: TRBD1 (6 bases). Germline values: CDR1 LNHDA, CDR2 SQIVND (reference sequence). The CDR3 is 14 residues long. V gave up 6 bases and J gave up 2 bases, with 14 bases separating them. The CDR3 sequence: CASSEAGVPYEQYF. The CDR3 DNA sequence: TGTGCCAGTAGCGAGGCAGGGGTCCCCTACGAGCAGTACTTC.

This clone is a singleton in its sample. This chain joins TRBV19 and TRBJ1-2; no reliable D call. Looked up from germline, CDR1 is LNHDA and CDR2 is SQIVND (reference sequence). There are 16 residues in the CDR3. V lost 7 bases to trimming and J lost 4 bases, with 22 bases between them. Written as DNA, the CDR3 is TGTGCCAGTATAACCGCCTCACTAGCCCGACCCTATGGCTACACCTTC. This codes for CASITASLARPYGYTF.

V is TRBV11-2 and J is TRBJ2-7; TRBD1 matches 7 bases. Germline values: CDR1 SGHAT, CDR2 FQNNGV. Germline trimming cut 5 bases from V and 3 bases from J; bases unmatched to any gene: 10. The CDR3 extends over 15 amino acids. The CDR3 spells CASSGLTGIYYEQYF. As DNA, the CDR3 is TGTGCCAGCAGCGGCCTGACAGGGATCTACTACGAGCAGTACTTC.

The chain couples TRBV9 to TRBJ2-7; TRBD1 aligns across 12 bases. This CDR3 region has 17 residues. CDR1 and CDR2 (germline): SGDLS, YYNGEE. The trim removed 0 bases at V and 6 bases at J, leaving 10 bases unmatched. The chain's CDR3 is CASSVGLGTGGTSEQYF. CDR3 in DNA: TGTGCCAGCAGCGTAGGTTTAGGGACAGGGGGCACATCCGAGCAGTACTTC.

This chain joins TRBV4-1 and TRBJ1-6; D is possibly TRBD1 (5 bases). Trimming removed 2 bases at V and 12 bases at J, with 14 bases between. Germline loops: CDR1 MGHRA, CDR2 YSYEKL. This CDR3 region has 14 residues. This CDR3 is CASSQPGGALPLHF. In DNA, the CDR3 is TGCGCCAGCAGCCAACCCGGAGGGGCGCTACCCCTCCACTTT.

The V call is TRBV7-2, the J call TRBJ2-5; the D gene is possibly TRBD2 (5 bases). The CDR3 is 16 amino acids. Germline V gene data show CDR1 as SGHTA and CDR2 as FQGNSA. V gave up 5 bases and J gave up 2 bases, with 18 bases separating them. CDR3 nucleotide sequence: TGTGCCAGCAGCCCCCAGAGGGCCCTTGGGCAAGAGACCCAGTACTTC. This sequence encodes CASSPQRALGQETQYF.

The rearrangement uses TRBV11-2 and TRBJ2-4; D may be TRBD1 (6 bases). Germline V lookup: CDR1 SGHAT, CDR2 FQNNGV. There are 16 residues in the CDR3. The V end lost 5 bases, the J end lost 0 bases, and 14 bases lay between the germline ends. The DNA of the CDR3 is TGTGCCAGCAGCCCGGGACACCAACTAGCCAAAAACATTCAGTACTTC. This gives the protein CASSPGHQLAKNIQYF. The full variable domain, with the rest looked up from reference TRBV11-2 and TRBJ2-4, is EAGVAQSPRYKIIEKRQSVAFWCNPISGHATLYWYQQILGQGPKLLIQFQNNGVVDDSQLPKDRFSAERLKGVDSTLKIQPAKLEDSAVYLCASSPGHQLAKNIQYFGAGTRLSVL.

The CDR3 reads CASSIRQGRPLDTQYF. CDR3 nucleotide sequence: TGTGCCAGCAGCATAAGACAGGGGAGACCTCTAGATACGCAGTATTTT. V gene TRBV7-2 combines with J gene TRBJ2-3, with 8 bases matching TRBD1. In germline, CDR1 is SGHTA, CDR2 FQGNSA. The CDR3 spans 16 residues. The ends lost 5 bases at V and 5 bases at J; junction bases unmatched: 12. The full variable domain, completed using reference TRBV7-2 and TRBJ2-3, is GAGVSQSPSNKVTEKGKDVELRCDPISGHTALYWYRQSLGQGLEFLIYFQGNSAPDKSGLPSDRFSAERTGGSVSTLTIQRTQQEDSAVYLCASSIRQGRPLDTQYFGPGTRLTVL.

The CDR3, as DNA: TGTGCCAGCAGTTTCCAGCTAGCGGCCACCTACGAGCAGTACTTC. Its protein product is CASSFQLAATYEQYF. The chain links TRBV27 to TRBJ2-7, with 7 nucleotides matching TRBD2. This CDR3 is 15 amino acids long. J lost 2 bases, V lost 3 bases, and 7 bases had no gene match. Looked up from germline, CDR1 is MNHEY and CDR2 is SMNVEV (reference sequence).

The V gene is TRBV6-5, the J gene TRBJ2-7; 8 nucleotides match TRBD2. The CDR3 contains 15 residues. Germline V gene lookup returns CDR1 MNHEY and CDR2 SVGAGI. Unmatched junction bases numbered 8, after V lost 2 bases and J lost 5 bases. CDR3 in amino acids: CASSYVASGFDEQYF. The CDR3 bases are TGTGCCAGCAGTTACGTCGCTAGCGGGTTCGACGAGCAGTACTTC.

This chain connects TRBV27 to TRBJ2-1, with 9 bases identical to TRBD2. V lost 4 bases to trimming and J lost 9 bases; unmatched junction nucleotides: 19. The CDR3 is 18 residues long. Per germline, CDR1 MNHEY and CDR2 SMNVEV (reference sequence). The DNA of the CDR3 is TGTGCCAGCAGTTCCGCTCTCAGACTAGCGGAGCCCGGAGGTGAGCAGTTCTTC. As protein: CASSSALRLAEPGGEQFF.

The chain employs TRBV5-1 and TRBJ1-3, with 7 bases lining up with TRBD1. Germline assignment: CDR1 SGHRS and CDR2 YFSETQ. V shed 0 bases, J shed 2 bases, and the junction held 5 bases outside the gene matches. The CDR3 length is 16 residues. For the CDR3, the DNA is TGCGCCAGCAGCTTGGAATCAGGGGGGACTGGAAACACCATATATTTT. Its translation: CASSLESGGTGNTIYF.

This chain links TRBV7-9 with TRBJ1-1; 8 bases fit TRBD1. The CDR3 contains 16 residues. V dropped 1 base and J dropped 6; count of bases not matched to a gene: 10. Germline assignment: CDR1 SEHNR and CDR2 FQNEAQ (reference sequence). Here the CDR3 DNA reads TGTGCCAGCAGCTTAGACATACGGACAGGGCGGTCTGAAGCTTTCTTT. This gives the protein CASSLDIRTGRSEAFF.

The V call is TRBV30, the J call TRBJ1-1; D unresolved. Trimming stripped 4 bases from V and 9 bases from J, with 18 bases between. This CDR3 contains 13 residues. The germline CDR1 and CDR2 sequences are GTSNPN and SVGIG (reference sequence). Here the CDR3 DNA reads TGTGCCTGGACCGGGGATCGAGCCAGACAAGCTTTCTTT. It is translated as CAWTGDRARQAFF.

The V gene is TRBV5-1, the J gene TRBJ2-7; no clear D. Trimming left V 4 bases short and J 4 bases short, with 15 bases between. CDR3 size: 14 residues. CDR1 and CDR2 (germline): SGHRS, YFSETQ. This chain's CDR3 is CASSPGLSVYEQYF. The DNA for the CDR3 is TGCGCCAGCAGCCCAGGCTTATCTGTTTACGAGCAGTACTTC.

The gene calls are TRBV18 and TRBJ2-2, with 7 bases fitting TRBD1. V was clipped by 6 bases and J by 6 bases; unmatched bases: 13. This CDR3 has 16 amino acids. Germline values: CDR1 KGHSH, CDR2 LQKENI. The CDR3 sequence: CASSPRTGGLPGELFF. Here the CDR3 DNA reads TGTGCCAGCTCGCCCAGGACAGGTGGTCTTCCCGGGGAGCTGTTTTTT. The full variable domain, completed using reference TRBV18 and TRBJ2-2, is NAGVMQNPRHLVRRRGQEARLRCSPMKGHSHVYWYRQLPEEGLKFMVYLQKENIIDESGMPKERFSAEFPKEGPSILRIQQVVRGDSAAYFCASSPRTGGLPGELFFGEGSRLTVL.

A single count supports this clone. The rearrangement uses TRBV27 and TRBJ1-2, with TRBD1 matching over 9 bases. Germline CDR1 is MNHEY and CDR2 is SMNVEV (reference sequence). V was pared by 7 bases and J by 5 bases, with 8 bases of the junction left unmatched. The CDR3 extends over 14 amino acids. CDR3 region: CASKSQGAGYGYTF. The CDR3 coding sequence is TGTGCCAGCAAATCACAGGGGGCCGGGTATGGCTACACCTTC.

This clone has a handful of counts. This chain connects TRBV10-2 to TRBJ1-5, with D perhaps matching TRBD1 (5 bases). V dropped 4 bases and J dropped 3 bases, with 7 bases sitting between them. Per germline, CDR1 WSHSY and CDR2 SAAADI. The CDR3 covers 13 residues. CDR3 DNA: TGCGCCAGCAGTGGGACAAACAATCAGCCCCAGCATTTT. It specifies CASSGTNNQPQHF.

This CDR3 is CASSLGAGAFYQPQHF. As DNA, the CDR3 is TGTGCCAGCAGCTTGGGGGCGGGGGCCTTCTATCAGCCCCAGCATTTT. The chain recombines TRBV5-6 with TRBJ1-5; a possible D gene is TRBD1 (6 bases). Germline lookup yields CDR1 SGHDT and CDR2 YYEEEE. The ends were cut back, 0 bases at V and 5 bases at J, with 15 bases in the middle. The length of the CDR3 is 16 residues.